This T cell receptor beta chain appears in the sequencing data of a study of beta chain features in type 1 diabetes. As for the study in general: All samples yielded some 100,000,000 examined sorted cells.

The CDR3 runs to 12 residues. The germline V gene has CDR1 SQVTM and CDR2 ANQGSEA. Trimming removed 0 bases at V and 10 bases at J, with 10 bases between. Notes on this clone: Antigen unknown.

Via the markers CD45RO/CCR7/CD25/CD127/CD95/CD27, stem cell-like memory, regulatory, central memory and naive CD4+ cells were sorted. Purities in excess of 95% were seen in all sorted populations. Points from the study as a whole: The similarity of naive, central memory and Treg TCRB repertoires appeared greater among patients than among healthy donors. Shortening of TCRB CDR3s, moderate but significant, appeared in all four CD4+ subsets of Type 1 diabetes patients.

The investigators reverse transcribed all of the isolated RNA, so they sequenced expressed TCRB transcripts. Measured with immunoSEQ multiplex PCR; TCRdb has only the in-frame clones, and not every one. Of 200,000 to 250,000 clones in the sample, about a sixth were seen once. The sequencing sample was made of naive CD4+ T cells from blood. The genes are TRBV29-1 and TRBJ2-1, with unresolved D. The clonotype originates from a man aged 25-45 years with type 1 diabetes. The CDR3 spells CSVEEGPREQFF. CDR3 bases: TGCAGCGTTGAAGAAGGTCCTAGGGAGCAGTTCTTC.